Presented here are 21 T cell receptor beta chains from one specimen sequenced in a study of identifying expanded T cells in peripheral blood. Assay: immunoSEQ multiplex PCR; the TCRdb copy retains only in-frame clones and omits some. Here the sample spans around 100,000 clones, 88% being singletons. Sequencing used blood. The receptors stem from a person aged 18-70 years in good health.

This chain links TRBV19 with TRBJ2-3, with TRBD1 matching over 8 bases. CDR1 is LNHDA and CDR2 is SQIVND in the germline V gene (reference sequence). Trimming removed 4 bases from V and 1 base from J; junction bases left unmatched: 1. The CDR3 runs 14 residues. The CDR3 bases are TGTGCCAGTAGTAACAGGGGGGGCACAGATACGCAGTATTTT. Translated, it gives CASSNRGGTDTQYF.

V and J are TRBV4-2 and TRBJ2-7; D possibly corresponds to TRBD1 (5 bases). V shed 0 bases and J shed 3 bases, with 24 bases lying between them. Germline loops: CDR1 LGHNA, CDR2 YNFKEQ. This CDR3 is 19 amino acids long. CDR3 sequence reads: CASSQENRAAWQGVYEQYF. CDR3 bases: TGTGCCAGCAGCCAAGAAAACCGGGCTGCTTGGCAGGGCGTCTACGAGCAGTACTTC.

V usage is TRBV7-7 and J usage is TRBJ2-1; D gene ambiguous. The CDR3 loop spans 14 amino acids. Between the trimmed V and J ends, which lost 1 base and 3 bases, there was a span of 7 bases. Germline V gene data show CDR1 as SSHAT and CDR2 as FNYEAQ (reference sequence). CDR3 amino acids: CASSLGDIYNEQFF. The CDR3 bases are TGTGCCAGCAGCTTAGGTGATATCTACAATGAGCAGTTCTTC.

This rearrangement joins TRBV4-1 to TRBJ2-7, with 9 positions matching TRBD2. Germline V CDR1 and CDR2: MGHRA, YSYEKL. This CDR3 comprises 14 residues. J gave up 3 bases and V 4 bases, and 4 bases lay outside the gene matches. The DNA of the CDR3 is TGCGCCAGCAGCCCGCGACTAGCGGACTACGAGCAGTACTTC. This gives the protein CASSPRLADYEQYF.

The chain couples TRBV6-5 to TRBJ1-2; the match to TRBD1 covers 8 bases. The germline V gene has CDR1 MNHEY and CDR2 SVGAGI. The CDR3 runs to 13 residues. The V and J ends lost 4 bases and 5 bases, in that order; junction bases with no gene match: 3. The CDR3 DNA reads as TGTGCCAGCAGTTCCCAGGGGGCATATGGCTACACCTTC. The encoded protein is CASSSQGAYGYTF.

The chain is built from TRBV19 and TRBJ2-3; 11 nucleotides align to TRBD2. V was clipped by 6 bases and J by 4 bases; unmatched bases: 3. The CDR3 is 14 amino acids. Per the germline V gene, CDR1 is LNHDA and CDR2 is SQIVND (reference sequence). The chain's CDR3 is CASRLAGEADTQYF. The CDR3, as DNA: TGTGCCAGTAGACTAGCGGGGGAGGCAGATACGCAGTATTTT.

This rearrangement joins TRBV19 to TRBJ1-2; D may be TRBD1 (5 bases). V lost 2 bases and J lost 8, with 9 bases in between. The CDR3 runs 12 residues. Germline V gene data show CDR1 as LNHDA and CDR2 as SQIVND (reference sequence). The CDR3 is CASSILGAGYTF. In DNA, the CDR3 is TGTGCCAGTAGTATACTAGGGGCCGGCTACACCTTC.

J is TRBJ1-5 and V is TRBV6-1; tentative D call: TRBD1 (5 bases). In germline, CDR1 is MNHNS, CDR2 SASEGT. The CDR3 length is 13 residues. Deletions cut 6 bases from V and 2 bases from J, with 8 bases between. In DNA, the CDR3 is TGTGCCAGCAGCAAGGGGCGCAATCAGCCCCAGCATTTT. Its protein product is CASSKGRNQPQHF.

V usage is TRBV29-1 and J usage is TRBJ1-4, with TRBD1 matching 9 bases. Germline lookup yields CDR1 SQVTM and CDR2 ANQGSEA. There are 13 residues in the CDR3. With 7 bases clipped from V and 5 bases from J, the junction kept 5 bases outside the gene matches. As DNA, the CDR3 is TGCAGCGCCACAGGGGGCCCAAATGAAAAACTGTTTTTT. Translated, it gives CSATGGPNEKLFF.

This chain links TRBV19 with TRBJ1-1; possibly TRBD1 for D (5 bases). In germline, CDR1 is LNHDA, CDR2 SQIVND (reference sequence). There are 13 residues in the CDR3. Trimming pared 6 bases from V and 5 bases from J, leaving 13 bases between. The chain's CDR3 is CASRRGEGTEAFF. The CDR3 DNA reads TGTGCCAGTAGACGGGGAGAGGGGACTGAAGCTTTCTTT.

DNA for the CDR3: TGTGCCAGCTCACCAAACCTGAACACCGGGGAGCTGTTTTTT. As protein: CASSPNLNTGELFF. The chain combines TRBV18 with TRBJ2-2; D unclear. This CDR3 region has 14 residues. Trimming took off 2 bases at V and 1 base at J, with 5 bases between the two ends. In germline, CDR1 is KGHSH, CDR2 LQKENI. The whole variable domain, remainder taken from reference TRBV18 and TRBJ2-2, is NAGVMQNPRHLVRRRGQEARLRCSPMKGHSHVYWYRQLPEEGLKFMVYLQKENIIDESGMPKERFSAEFPKEGPSILRIQQVVRGDSAAYFCASSPNLNTGELFFGEGSRLTVL.

This rearrangement joins TRBV6-6 to TRBJ1-1; D remains ambiguous. V was clipped by 6 bases and J by 1 base, with 9 bases between them. This CDR3 has 13 amino acids. Per germline, CDR1 MNHNY and CDR2 SVGAGI (reference sequence). CDR3 sequence: CASRVLRNTEAFF. CDR3 in DNA: TGTGCCAGCAGGGTCCTCAGGAACACTGAAGCTTTCTTT.

This chain uses TRBV30 with TRBJ1-5, with 9 bases fitting TRBD1. The CDR3 is 15 residues long. J gave up 4 bases and V 2 bases, and 6 bases lay outside the gene matches. CDR1 and CDR2 (germline): GTSNPN, SVGIG (reference sequence). The CDR3 bases are TGTGCCTGGAGTCTGACAGGGGGTGGAAATCAGCCCCAGCATTTT. It is translated as CAWSLTGGGNQPQHF.

The chain couples TRBV6-6 to TRBJ1-2, with 7 bases that match TRBD1. The CDR3 spans 15 residues. V shed 6 bases, J shed 7 bases, and the junction held 14 bases outside the gene matches. CDR1 is MNHNY, CDR2 SVGAGI, per germline (reference sequence). The CDR3 is CASSLSWDSGIGYTF. CDR3 sequence (DNA): TGTGCCAGCAGCCTGAGTTGGGACAGTGGCATTGGCTACACCTTC.

J is TRBJ1-2 and V is TRBV6-1; D not resolved. In germline, CDR1 is MNHNS, CDR2 SASEGT. V was trimmed by 6 bases and J by 3 bases, leaving 5 bases between them. The CDR3 sequence is 11 residues long. The DNA of the CDR3 is TGTGCCAGCAGAACAGACTATGGCTACACCTTC. Its translation is CASRTDYGYTF.

CDR3 in DNA: TGTGCCTACTCTACAGGGGGCGTAGGTGAAAAACTGTTTTTT. Its translation is CAYSTGGVGEKLFF. The chain is built from TRBV30 and TRBJ1-4; 9 nucleotides match TRBD1. The junction had 10 bases not matched to a gene; V was cut back by 7 bases and J by 7 bases. The CDR3 runs to 14 residues. Germline CDR1 reads GTSNPN; CDR2 reads SVGIG (reference sequence).

This chain links TRBV5-1 with TRBJ2-5, with D perhaps matching TRBD1 (5 bases). Trimming left V 1 base short and J 0 bases short, with 10 bases between. There are 15 residues in the CDR3. Germline CDR1 reads SGHRS; CDR2 reads YFSETQ. DNA for the CDR3: TGCGCCAGCAGCTTGCAGGGTCCGTACCAAGAGACCCAGTACTTC. Residues: CASSLQGPYQETQYF. The full variable domain, its missing parts supplied by reference TRBV5-1 and TRBJ2-5, is KAGVTQTPRYLIKTRGQQVTLSCSPISGHRSVSWYQQTPGQGLQFLFEYFSETQRNKGNFPGRFSGRQFSNSRSEMNVSTLELGDSALYLCASSLQGPYQETQYFGPGTRLLVL.

This sequence joins TRBV15 and TRBJ1-3; the D gene is possibly TRBD1 (5 bases). The CDR3 totals 16 residues. V dropped 5 bases and J dropped 0 bases, with 14 bases sitting between them. Germline V gives CDR1 LNHNV, CDR2 YYDKDF (reference sequence). CDR3: CATSQRGIHSGNTIYF. In DNA form, the CDR3 reads TGTGCCACCAGCCAGCGGGGGATCCACTCTGGAAACACCATATATTTT. The whole variable domain, filled in from reference TRBV15 and TRBJ1-3, reads DAMVIQNPRYQVTQFGKPVTLSCSQTLNHNVMYWYQQKSSQAPKLLFHYYDKDFNNEADTPDNFQSRRPNTSFCFLDIRSPGLGDTAMYLCATSQRGIHSGNTIYFGEGSWLTVV.

This sequence joins TRBV29-1 and TRBJ1-5, with 7 bases identical to TRBD1. Germline assignment: CDR1 SQVTM and CDR2 ANQGSEA. The J segment lost 7 bases and the V segment lost 6 bases, leaving 12 bases of the junction unmatched. The CDR3 is made up of 14 amino acids. The chain's CDR3 is CSVSQGTRGQPQHF. The CDR3 bases are TGCAGCGTATCACAGGGGACACGCGGCCAGCCCCAGCATTTT.

As DNA, the CDR3 is TGCGCCAGCAGCTGGGCTAGCGGGAGCTCCTACAATGAGCAGTTCTTC. Translated: CASSWASGSSYNEQFF. The V gene is TRBV5-1, the J gene TRBJ2-1; 10 bases map to TRBD2. The CDR3 runs to 16 residues. Per the germline V gene, CDR1 is SGHRS and CDR2 is YFSETQ. The V gene end was trimmed by 3 bases and the J gene end by 0 bases; junction bases not matched to a gene: 3.

The chain joins TRBV29-1 to TRBJ1-2; 7 nucleotides match TRBD1. The CDR3 spans 13 residues. The germline gives CDR1 SQVTM, CDR2 ANQGSEA. With V trimmed by 2 bases and J by 9 bases, 9 bases remained unmatched. Written as DNA, the CDR3 is TGCAGCGTTGAACCGACAGGGCGGGGAAGCTACACCTTC. It yields the protein CSVEPTGRGSYTF.